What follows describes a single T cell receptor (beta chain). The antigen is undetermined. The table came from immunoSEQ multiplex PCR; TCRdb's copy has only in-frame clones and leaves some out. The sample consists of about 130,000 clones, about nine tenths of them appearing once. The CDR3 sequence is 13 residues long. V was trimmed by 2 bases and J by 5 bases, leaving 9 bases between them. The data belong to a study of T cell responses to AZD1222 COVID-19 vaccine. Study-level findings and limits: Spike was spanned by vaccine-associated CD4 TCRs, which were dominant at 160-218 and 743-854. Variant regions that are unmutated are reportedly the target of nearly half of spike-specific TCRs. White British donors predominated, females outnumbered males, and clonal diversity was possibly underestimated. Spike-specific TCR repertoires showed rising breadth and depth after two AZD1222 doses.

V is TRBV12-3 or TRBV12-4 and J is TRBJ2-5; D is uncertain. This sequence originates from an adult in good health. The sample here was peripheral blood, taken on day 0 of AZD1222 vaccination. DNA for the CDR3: TGTGCCAGCAGTTTATTAGGGTGGGAGACCCAGTACTTC. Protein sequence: CASSLLGWETQYF.